This T cell receptor (beta chain) was recorded in a study of somatic mutations in cytotoxic T cells in rheumatoid arthritis. Whole-study context: Some V beta antibody-stained T-cell populations were flow-sorted at nearly 100% purity, including V beta1+ cells sequenced for TCRB.

Study findings and constraints: The study found no significant difference in CD8+ T-cell clonality between rheumatoid arthritis patients and age-matched healthy controls.

Purity of the CD4+ and CD8+ cells, isolated by positive magnetic bead selection, was checked by flow cytometry. As regards this clone: Its antigen is unknown.

Assay: immunoSEQ multiplex PCR; the TCRdb copy retains only in-frame clones and omits some. The sample contains about 14,000 clones, over 70% of which appear only once. Trimming took off 5 bases at V and 5 bases at J, with 15 bases between the two ends. The CDR3 is 14 amino acids. Germline V gene sequence: CDR1 SQVTM, CDR2 ANQGSEA. The chain links TRBV29-1 to TRBJ2-2, with D maybe TRBD2 (6 bases). This receptor was identified in an adult with rheumatoid arthritis. The sample taken for sequencing was CD8+ T cells sorted from blood. This CDR3 is CSVSAAGRTGELFF. DNA of the CDR3: TGCAGCGTTTCCGCCGCGGGGCGGACCGGGGAGCTGTTTTTT.